The T cell receptor beta chain under discussion was sequenced for a study of T-cell memory formation after mild COVID-19. Findings and limits, study-wide: Later expanders leaned CD4+, whereas clones that contracted between day 15 and 85 were balanced CD4/CD8.

Regarding this clonotype: Its antigen remains unknown.

The CDR3 is 15 residues long. CDR1 is KGHDR, CDR2 SFDVKD, per germline. Losses at the gene ends were 3 bases for V and 7 bases for J; bases not matched to a gene: 9. TCRdb re-called the 5' RACE reads through MiXCR, storing one row per CDR3 protein. The data contain around 300,000 distinct CDR3 sequences, about an eighth of them singletons. The specimen sequenced was PBMCs or a T cell subset sorted from them (not recorded which). The sequence derives from a man between 18 and 35 years old who had mild COVID-19 (a few samples of this study predate the infection). Cell type and time point are not known. V is TRBV24-1 and J is TRBJ1-1; 8 nucleotides agree with TRBD1. The CDR3 region has the DNA TGTGCCACCAGTGATCCTGACAGGGGAACGGGTGAAGCTTTCTTT. Translation gives CATSDPDRGTGEAFF.